This passage covers 9 T cell receptor beta chains from one sample sequenced in a study of CXCR3-negative and CXCR3-positive naive CD8 T cells (dated by TCRdb to the late 2010s). The sequencing machine was a NextSeq 550. The Human TCR Profiling Kit (MiLaboratory) was used to make UMI-labeled 5' RACE TRB cDNA libraries. The reads went through TCRdb reprocessing, and each CDR3 protein sequence gets one entry with no DNA. The sample's clone listing holds about 6,900 distinct CDR3 sequences. The ten largest clones capture approximately 1.5% of the sample. The full study reports these points: TRB CDR3s from CXCR3-positive naive cells showed higher hydrophobicity (lower Kidera factor 4), lower energy, and higher strength and volume indices than CXCR3-negative naive cells.

These receptors' targets are unknown. What was sequenced was naive CXCR3+ CD8+ T cells from blood. What the cell subset or site label conveys for this sample: CD45RO-CCR7+CD27+CD95- naive CD8+ T cells expressing CXCR3 (TNR3+). These receptors were taken from a human donor in good health. Some clones in this sample may be carry-over from other donors' samples.

This clonotype is identified as medium-sized (0.01 to 0.1%) from frequency. J is TRBJ2-3 and V is TRBV6-6. This CDR3 contains 13 residues. CDR1 MNHNY and CDR2 SVGAGI come from the germline V gene (reference sequence). CDR3 protein: CASSTEITDTQYF.

Frequency places this clonotype as medium-sized (0.01 to 0.1%). Here the CDR3 reads CASSLSAGGGNEQFF. The V gene is TRBV27, the J gene TRBJ2-1; TCRdb's D gene call, TRBD2, goes unchecked for lack of DNA. Germline V gives CDR1 MNHEY, CDR2 SMNVEV (reference sequence). The CDR3 contains 15 residues.

The chain has TRBV28 and TRBJ2-3; lacking DNA, the TRBD1 call made by TCRdb goes unchecked. Germline CDR1 MDHEN, CDR2 SYDVKM. The CDR3 has 13 amino acids. CDR3 amino acids: CASSPPGRNTQYF. Together with reference TRBV28 and TRBJ2-3, the CDR3 gives the full variable domain: DVKVTQSSRYLVKRTGEKVFLECVQDMDHENMFWYRQDPGLGLRLIYFSYDVKMKEKGDIPEGYSVSREKKERFSLILESASTNQTSMYLCASSPPGRNTQYFGPGTRLTVL.

Judged by frequency, this clonotype is medium-sized. V gene TRBV7-2 combines with J gene TRBJ2-3; TCRdb designates TRBD2, a call that cannot be tested without DNA. The CDR3 totals 18 residues. Germline CDR1 is SGHTA and CDR2 is FQGNSA. The CDR3 sequence is CASSVRTGGRVSSDTQYF. The full variable domain, its missing parts supplied by reference TRBV7-2 and TRBJ2-3, is GAGVSQSPSNKVTEKGKDVELRCDPISGHTALYWYRQSLGQGLEFLIYFQGNSAPDKSGLPSDRFSAERTGGSVSTLTIQRTQQEDSAVYLCASSVRTGGRVSSDTQYFGPGTRLTVL.

The V call is TRBV29-1, the J call TRBJ1-1. Germline assignment: CDR1 SQVTM and CDR2 ANQGSEA. The CDR3 is 12 amino acids. CDR3 loop: CSVVGGDTEAFF.

This chain joins TRBV15 and TRBJ2-7; no DNA is available, so the TRBD1 call from TCRdb remains unchecked. Per the germline V gene, CDR1 is LNHNV and CDR2 is YYDKDF (reference sequence). This CDR3 comprises 13 residues. The CDR3 region is CATTDRFTYEQYF. The full variable domain, rest sourced from reference TRBV15 and TRBJ2-7, is DAMVIQNPRYQVTQFGKPVTLSCSQTLNHNVMYWYQQKSSQAPKLLFHYYDKDFNNEADTPDNFQSRRPNTSFCFLDIRSPGLGDTAMYLCATTDRFTYEQYFGPGTRLTVT.

This chain links TRBV7-3 with TRBJ1-5. Germline CDR1 reads SGHTA; CDR2 reads FQGTGA. The CDR3 is 13 amino acids. This CDR3 is CASSFGPNQPQHF.

CDR3 region: CAVPPASGSYNEQFF. The gene calls are TRBV2 and TRBJ2-1; TCRdb's D call, TRBD2, is unchecked because there is no DNA. CDR3 length equals 15 residues. CDR1 is SNHLY, CDR2 FYNNEI, per germline.

The chain carries TRBV7-6 and TRBJ2-5; TCRdb's D gene call, TRBD1, goes unchecked for lack of DNA. Germline CDR1 and CDR2: SGHVS and FNYEAQ. The CDR3 spans 14 residues. CDR3 loop: CASSPGTGEETQYF.